The 19 T cell receptor beta chains presented below share a single source sample, sequenced in a study of T and B cells in COVID-19 patients. BIOMED2 TRB-A/B primer pools were used in multiplex TRB PCR. TCRdb re-called the multiplex PCR reads through MiXCR, storing one row per CDR3 protein. The sample records about 11,000 distinct CDR3 sequences, around 34% being singletons. Blood genomic DNA input for TRB amplification was about 240-550 ng. The sequenced sample consisted of blood. The receptors stem from a human donor with active COVID-19.

This clonotype was seen only a few times. The gene calls are TRBV5-6 and TRBJ1-5; D not certain. This CDR3 region has 16 residues. The germline V gene has CDR1 SGHDT and CDR2 YYEEEE. V was pared by 2 bases and J by 2 bases, with 14 bases between. Written as DNA, the CDR3 is TGTGCCAGCAGCTTCGGCCCCTTCCTATGCAATCAGCCCCAGCATTTT. It translates to CASSFGPFLCNQPQHF.

This clonotype is medium-sized. V and J are TRBV19 and TRBJ2-7; possibly TRBD2 for D (6 bases). The CDR3 has 17 residues. Per the germline V gene, CDR1 is LNHDA and CDR2 is SQIVND (reference sequence). V lost 6 bases and J lost 2, with 23 bases in between. The CDR3 loop reads CASSLRAGQRVPYEQYF. CDR3 DNA: TGTGCCAGTAGCCTCAGAGCGGGTCAGAGAGTTCCCTACGAGCAGTACTTC. The entire variable domain, with the rest obtained from reference TRBV19 and TRBJ2-7, is as follows: DGGITQSPKYLFRKEGQNVTLSCEQNLNHDAMYWYRQDPGQGLRLIYYSQIVNDFQKGDIAEGYSVSREKKESFPLTVTSAQKNPTAFYLCASSLRAGQRVPYEQYFGPGTRLTVT.

On this clonotype: This may arise from a read error, as a much more abundant clone is one base away. This chain connects TRBV11-1 to TRBJ1-1; 7 nucleotides match TRBD1. The CDR3 loop spans 15 amino acids. CDR1 is SGHAT and CDR2 is FQDESV in the germline V gene (reference sequence). V dropped 4 bases and J dropped 0; count of bases not matched to a gene: 5. The CDR3 DNA follows: TGTGCCAGCAGCTACCAGGGGGGCGTGAACACTGAAGCTTTCTTT. Protein product: CASSYQGGVNTEAFF. Drawing the rest from reference TRBV11-1 and TRBJ1-1, the complete variable domain is EAEVAQSPRYKITEKSQAVAFWCDPISGHATLYWYRQILGQGPELLVQFQDESVVDDSQLPKDRFSAERLKGVDSTLKIQPAELGDSAMYLCASSYQGGVNTEAFFGQGTRLTVV.

By its share, this clonotype is medium-sized. The chain uses TRBV19 and TRBJ1-4, with unresolved D. Trimming took 7 bases from V and 3 from J, leaving 9 bases between them. This CDR3 is 13 amino acids long. Germline V CDR1 and CDR2: LNHDA, SQIVND (reference sequence). The CDR3 sequence is CASMRNSNEKLFF. The CDR3 DNA sequence: TGTGCCAGTATGCGGAATTCTAATGAAAAACTGTTTTTT. The full variable domain, its missing parts supplied by reference TRBV19 and TRBJ1-4, is DGGITQSPKYLFRKEGQNVTLSCEQNLNHDAMYWYRQDPGQGLRLIYYSQIVNDFQKGDIAEGYSVSREKKESFPLTVTSAQKNPTAFYLCASMRNSNEKLFFGSGTQLSVL.

V gene TRBV12-3 or TRBV12-4 combines with J gene TRBJ1-2; D call uncertain. V lost 3 bases, J lost 6 bases, and 14 bases lay in between. This CDR3 region has 14 residues. The CDR3 here is CASSLVWGEDGYTF. Written as DNA, the CDR3 is TGTGCCAGCAGTTTGGTTTGGGGTGAGGATGGCTACACCTTC.

The rearrangement uses TRBV19 and TRBJ2-7, with 7 bases aligning to TRBD2. CDR3 length equals 15 residues. Germline CDR1 is LNHDA and CDR2 is SQIVND (reference sequence). J gave up 0 bases and V 9 bases, and 11 bases lay outside the gene matches. The CDR3 bases are TGTGCCAGCAGCCCCAGCGGGGTTGACTCCTACGAGCAGTACTTC. It codes for CASSPSGVDSYEQYF.

This clonotype was counted only a few times. V usage is TRBV19 and J usage is TRBJ1-2, with D tentatively TRBD1 (6 bases). Germline V gene data show CDR1 as LNHDA and CDR2 as SQIVND (reference sequence). Trimming removed 4 bases at V and 7 bases at J, with 19 bases between. CDR3 length: 15 amino acids. The CDR3 is CASSTRQATSAGYTF. DNA of the CDR3: TGTGCCAGTAGTACCCGACAGGCTACCAGTGCTGGCTACACCTTC.

The rearrangement links TRBV25-1 to TRBJ1-6; 8 bases are a match to TRBD1. Trimming at V came to 4 bases and at J to 5 bases, leaving 7 bases not matched to a gene. The length of the CDR3 is 16 residues. The germline gives CDR1 MGHDK, CDR2 SYGVNS. The CDR3 protein is CASSAPPDRDNSPLHF. Written as DNA, the CDR3 is TGTGCCAGCAGTGCTCCCCCGGACAGGGATAATTCACCCCTCCACTTT.

J is TRBJ1-2 and V is TRBV6-2 or TRBV6-3; D possibly corresponds to TRBD1 (6 bases). In germline, CDR1 is MNHEY, CDR2 SVGEGT. The CDR3 loop spans 12 amino acids. V gave up 7 bases and J gave up 5 bases, with 11 bases separating them. CDR3 in DNA: TGTGCCAGCACTACAGGGACTTATGGCTACACCTTC. It encodes CASTTGTYGYTF.

A few counts support this clonotype. This chain uses TRBV18 with TRBJ2-3; 8 bases are a match to TRBD1. CDR3 length: 17 residues. The J segment lost 6 bases and the V segment lost 2 bases, leaving 13 bases of the junction unmatched. Looked up from germline, CDR1 is KGHSH and CDR2 is LQKENI. For the CDR3, the DNA is TGTGCCAGCTCACCAGTAGCGGACAGGGATGCCCCTGATACGCAGTATTTT. Its translation: CASSPVADRDAPDTQYF.

The sample holds a few counts of this clonotype. The chain uses TRBV5-7 and TRBJ2-7; D unresolved. TRBV5-7 carries the ORF label, with uncertain function. The CDR3 covers 12 residues. V gave up 5 bases and J gave up 4 bases, with 10 bases separating them. As DNA, the CDR3 is TGTGCCAGCAGTAGAACCAATTACGAGCAGTACTTC. Translation gives CASSRTNYEQYF.

By sample fraction, this clonotype is medium-sized (0.01 to 0.1%). The J gene is TRBJ1-6, the V gene TRBV19, with no clear D. This CDR3 has 15 amino acids. From germline, CDR1 is LNHDA and CDR2 SQIVND (reference sequence). V was shortened by 7 bases and J by 4 bases, with 14 bases between the two germline ends. The CDR3 coding sequence is TGTGCCAGTACCGACGGACTGTCTTATAATTCACCCCTCCACTTT. Amino acid sequence: CASTDGLSYNSPLHF. Supplemented by reference TRBV19 and TRBJ1-6, the full variable domain reads DGGITQSPKYLFRKEGQNVTLSCEQNLNHDAMYWYRQDPGQGLRLIYYSQIVNDFQKGDIAEGYSVSREKKESFPLTVTSAQKNPTAFYLCASTDGLSYNSPLHFGNGTRLTVT.

This clonotype appeared a few times. The chain recombines TRBV24-1 with TRBJ2-7; D is tentatively TRBD1 or TRBD2 (7 bases each). Germline V CDR1 and CDR2: KGHDR, SFDVKD. V gave up 3 bases and J gave up 4 bases, with 15 bases separating them. This CDR3 has 15 residues. CDR3 protein: CATSDGGEGAYEQYF. The DNA for the CDR3 is TGTGCCACCAGTGATGGAGGGGAGGGGGCATACGAGCAGTACTTC.

This clonotype is classed as medium-sized. The V and J genes are TRBV6-5 and TRBJ2-1, with D perhaps matching TRBD1 or TRBD2 (5 bases each). Trimming pared 6 bases from V and 7 bases from J, leaving 13 bases between. From germline, CDR1 is MNHEY and CDR2 SVGAGI. The CDR3 is 13 residues long. CDR3 sequence reads: CASRKGAGNEQFF. As DNA, the CDR3 is TGTGCCAGCAGGAAAGGGGCGGGTAATGAGCAGTTCTTC.

This clonotype was seen only a few times. The chain recombines TRBV12-3 or TRBV12-4 with TRBJ1-2, with no clear D. Trimming took off 5 bases at V and 5 bases at J, with 9 bases between the two ends. This CDR3 has 12 amino acids. CDR3 loop: CASSLGLYGYTF. The CDR3 DNA follows: TGTGCCAGCAGTCTCGGACTGTATGGCTACACCTTC.

The rearrangement uses TRBV20-1 and TRBJ1-4; D possibly corresponds to TRBD1 (5 bases). With 0 bases removed from V and 4 bases from J, the gap between germline ends came to 9 bases. CDR1 and CDR2 (germline): DFQATT, SNEGSKA (reference sequence). CDR3 length: 14 residues. The CDR3 region has the DNA TGCAGTGCTAGAGATAGCAGGGTTAATGAAAAACTGTTTTTT. Translating it yields CSARDSRVNEKLFF.

The chain joins TRBV10-3 to TRBJ2-3, with D maybe TRBD2 (7 bases). The germline V and J ends were trimmed by 10 bases and 2 bases, with 19 bases remaining between them. Germline V gene lookup returns CDR1 ENHRY and CDR2 SYGVKD. This CDR3 spans 15 amino acids. As DNA, the CDR3 is TGTGCCAGCATCCCCTGGGGGGGCCCCACAGATACGCAGTATTTT. Its translation: CASIPWGGPTDTQYF.

This clonotype is judged medium-sized (0.01 to 0.1%). An end of the junction does not agree with germline; a read error may underlie this. The chain carries TRBV29-1 and TRBJ2-1, with unresolved D. The length of the CDR3 is 11 residues. Germline-derived CDR1 and CDR2 are SQVTM and ANQGSEA. The CDR3 bases are TGCAGCGTTGAAGTAGGGCTAGAGCGGTTCTTC. Translation gives CSVEVGLERFF.

By sample share, this clonotype is hyperexpanded. The J gene is TRBJ2-7, the V gene TRBV6-5, with a weak D call TRBD1 (5 bases). V was cut by 10 bases and J by 0 bases, with 10 bases left in between. Germline V gene data show CDR1 as MNHEY and CDR2 as SVGAGI. The CDR3 contains 12 residues. The CDR3 nucleotides are TGTGCCACCCGCAGGGACTCCTACGAGCAGTACTTC. Its protein product is CATRRDSYEQYF.